These 8 T cell receptor beta chains were sequenced from one sample in a study of early T cells in non-severe SARS-CoV-2 infection. TCRdb ran MiXCR on the 5' RACE reads and lists one entry per CDR3 protein. This sample yields fewer than 65,000 distinct CDR3 sequences, of which roughly 8% are seen a single time; about 10% belongs to the top ten. Sequencing was performed on whole blood, taken at baseline. The receptors derive from an adult who was a healthcare worker with PCR-confirmed SARS-CoV-2 infection or an uninfected control (not recorded which).

The chain has TRBV5-1 and TRBJ2-6; D possibly matches TRBD1 or TRBD2 (5 bases each). The CDR3 runs to 14 residues. The germline V gene has CDR1 SGHRS and CDR2 YFSETQ. V was trimmed by 7 bases and J by 2 bases, leaving 10 bases between them. CDR3 sequence (DNA): TGCGCCAGCCATGAGGGACCTGGGGCCAACGTCCTGACTTTC. It yields the protein CASHEGPGANVLTF.

This clonotype was recorded a few times. The V and J genes are TRBV28 and TRBJ2-3; D is undetermined. V was pared by 6 bases and J by 2 bases, with 6 bases between. The CDR3 extends over 12 amino acids. Germline CDR1 MDHEN, CDR2 SYDVKM. Written as DNA, the CDR3 is TGTGCCAGCAGGGGTAACACAGATACGCAGTATTTT. It is translated as CASRGNTDTQYF.

Only a few counts were recorded for this clonotype. This chain connects TRBV29-1 to TRBJ2-5; 8 nucleotides agree with TRBD2. V lost 5 bases and J lost 4; bases outside the gene matches: 9. The CDR3 spans 14 residues. Germline-derived CDR1 and CDR2 are SQVTM and ANQGSEA. CDR3 in amino acids: CSVKRLSGVETQYF. The CDR3 DNA follows: TGCAGCGTTAAAAGACTTAGCGGGGTAGAGACCCAGTACTTC.

This clonotype was counted many times. V is TRBV25-1 and J is TRBJ1-5; the D gene is possibly TRBD1 (5 bases). Germline CDR1 is MGHDK and CDR2 is SYGVNS. The CDR3 has 14 amino acids. V lost 4 bases to trimming and J lost 3 bases, with 10 bases between them. The CDR3 sequence: CASSAGGYNQPQHF. The CDR3, as DNA: TGTGCCAGCAGTGCGGGGGGATACAATCAGCCCCAGCATTTT.

The chain is built from TRBV2 and TRBJ2-5, with D maybe TRBD1 (5 bases). Trimming left V 7 bases short and J 4 bases short, with 13 bases between. The CDR3 is made up of 13 amino acids. Germline CDR1 reads SNHLY; CDR2 reads FYNNEI. CDR3 DNA sequence: TGTGCCAGCATTATAGGCCAGGGAGAGACCCAGTACTTC. Its translation is CASIIGQGETQYF.

This chain links TRBV7-9 with TRBJ2-5, with D hard to call. V gave up 3 bases and J gave up 0 bases, with 11 bases separating them. Germline CDR1 and CDR2: SEHNR and FQNEAQ (reference sequence). The CDR3 is 15 residues long. CDR3 loop: CASSFSQAYQETQYF. The DNA for the CDR3 is TGTGCCAGCAGCTTTAGTCAGGCGTACCAAGAGACCCAGTACTTC.

This clonotype was recorded a few times. V and J are TRBV15 and TRBJ2-3; 10 bases match TRBD1. CDR1 LNHNV and CDR2 YYDKDF come from the germline V gene (reference sequence). V lost 4 bases, J lost 5 bases, and 6 bases stayed unmatched. The CDR3 has 15 amino acids. CDR3 in amino acids: CATSTKTGGQDTQYF. In DNA form, the CDR3 reads TGTGCCACCAGCACCAAGACAGGGGGCCAAGATACGCAGTATTTT.

A few counts support this clonotype. The V and J genes are TRBV12-3 or TRBV12-4 and TRBJ2-2, with no clear D. This CDR3 has 14 amino acids. Trimming removed 2 bases at V and 0 bases at J, with 4 bases between. CDR3 nucleotides: TGTGCCAGCAGTTTACAACCGAACACCGGGGAGCTGTTTTTT. It yields the protein CASSLQPNTGELFF.